This T cell receptor beta chain was sequenced during a study of CD8+ T cells in alopecia areata. Notes on this clone: Its specificity is not known.

The germline gives CDR1 MGHDK, CDR2 SYGVNS. The CDR3 loop spans 10 amino acids. V was shortened by 6 bases and J by 5 bases, with 4 bases between the two germline ends. RNA was isolated and reverse transcribed to cDNA, the sequencing template. Clones were sequenced by immunoSEQ multiplex PCR, and TCRdb holds only the in-frame ones, with some missing. The table includes 130,000 to 150,000 clones, about 51% detected once. Both CD4+ and CD8+ T cells were separated by sorting PBMCs. The study, taken as a whole, reports: Elevated clonality characterized lesional scalp relative to normal scalp, particularly in alopecia totalis/universalis.

The source is a human donor with alopecia areata. The source material was CD4+ T cells sorted from blood, sampled at week 0. The chain couples TRBV25-1 to TRBJ2-5; D ambiguous. CDR3 in DNA: TGTGCCAGCAGGGAGGAGACCCAGTACTTC. It translates to CASREETQYF.